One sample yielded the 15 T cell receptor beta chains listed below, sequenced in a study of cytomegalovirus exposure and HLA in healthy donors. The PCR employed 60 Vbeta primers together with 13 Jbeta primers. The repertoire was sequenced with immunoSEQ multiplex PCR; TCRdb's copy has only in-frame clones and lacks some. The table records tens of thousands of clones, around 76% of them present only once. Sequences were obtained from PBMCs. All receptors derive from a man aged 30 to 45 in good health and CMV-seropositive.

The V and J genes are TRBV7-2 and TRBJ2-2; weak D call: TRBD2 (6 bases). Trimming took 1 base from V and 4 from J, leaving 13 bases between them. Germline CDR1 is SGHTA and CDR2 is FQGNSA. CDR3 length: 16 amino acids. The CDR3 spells CASSLGLRGATGELFF. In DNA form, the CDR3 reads TGTGCCAGCAGCTTAGGTCTACGCGGGGCCACCGGGGAGCTGTTTTTT.

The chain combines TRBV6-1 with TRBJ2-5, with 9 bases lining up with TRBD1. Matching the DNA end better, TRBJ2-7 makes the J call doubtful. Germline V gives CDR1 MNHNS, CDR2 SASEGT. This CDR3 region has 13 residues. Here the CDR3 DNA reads TGTGCCAGTTCCCGGGACAGGGCCTACGAGCAGTACTTC. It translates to CASSRDRAYEQYF.

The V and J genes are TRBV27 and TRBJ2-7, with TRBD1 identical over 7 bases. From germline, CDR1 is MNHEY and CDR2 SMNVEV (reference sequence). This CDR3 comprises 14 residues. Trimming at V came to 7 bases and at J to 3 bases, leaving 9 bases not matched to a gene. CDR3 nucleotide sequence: TGTGCCAGCAAGTACTCGGGACAGATCTACGAGCAGTACTTC. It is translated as CASKYSGQIYEQYF.

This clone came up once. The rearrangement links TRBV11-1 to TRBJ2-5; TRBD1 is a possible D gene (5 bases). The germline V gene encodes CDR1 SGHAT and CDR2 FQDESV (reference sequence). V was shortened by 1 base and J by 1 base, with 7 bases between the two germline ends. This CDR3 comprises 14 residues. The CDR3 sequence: CASSLVRGQETQYF. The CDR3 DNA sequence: TGTGCCAGCAGCTTAGTTAGGGGCCAAGAGACCCAGTACTTC.

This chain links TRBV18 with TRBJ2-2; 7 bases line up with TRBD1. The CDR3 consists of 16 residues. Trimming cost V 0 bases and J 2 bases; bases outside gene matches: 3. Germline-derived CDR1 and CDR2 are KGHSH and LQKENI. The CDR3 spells CASSPPRGRNTGELFF. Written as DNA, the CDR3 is TGTGCCAGCTCACCACCGAGGGGGCGAAACACCGGGGAGCTGTTTTTT.

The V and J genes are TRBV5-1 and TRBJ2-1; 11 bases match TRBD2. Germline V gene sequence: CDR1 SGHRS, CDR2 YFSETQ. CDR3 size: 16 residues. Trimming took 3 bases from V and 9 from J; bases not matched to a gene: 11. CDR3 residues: CASSSTSGGGEAEQFF. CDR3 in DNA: TGCGCCAGCAGCTCAACTAGCGGGGGAGGAGAGGCTGAGCAGTTCTTC. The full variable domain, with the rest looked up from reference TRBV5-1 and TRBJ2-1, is KAGVTQTPRYLIKTRGQQVTLSCSPISGHRSVSWYQQTPGQGLQFLFEYFSETQRNKGNFPGRFSGRQFSNSRSEMNVSTLELGDSALYLCASSSTSGGGEAEQFFGPGTRLTVL.

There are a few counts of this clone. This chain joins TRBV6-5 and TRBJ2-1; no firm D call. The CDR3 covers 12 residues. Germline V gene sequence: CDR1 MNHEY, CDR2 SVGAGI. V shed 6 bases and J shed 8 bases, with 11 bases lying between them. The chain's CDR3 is CASRQTPDEQFF. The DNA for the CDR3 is TGTGCCAGCAGACAGACCCCCGATGAGCAGTTCTTC.

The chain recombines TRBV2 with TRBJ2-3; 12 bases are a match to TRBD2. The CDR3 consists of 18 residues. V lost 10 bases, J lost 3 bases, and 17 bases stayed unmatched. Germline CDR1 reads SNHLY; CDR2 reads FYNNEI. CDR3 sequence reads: CATNFWGLAGGPTDTQYF. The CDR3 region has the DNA TGTGCCACCAACTTTTGGGGGCTAGCGGGGGGGCCAACAGATACGCAGTATTTT.

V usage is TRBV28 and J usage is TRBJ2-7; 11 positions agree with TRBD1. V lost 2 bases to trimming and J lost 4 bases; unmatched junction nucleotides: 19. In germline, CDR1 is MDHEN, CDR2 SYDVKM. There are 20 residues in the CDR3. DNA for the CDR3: TGTGCCAGCAGTTTAGGCCTCAAAAAAGGACAGGGGGCCTTTGGTTACGAGCAGTACTTC. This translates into CASSLGLKKGQGAFGYEQYF.

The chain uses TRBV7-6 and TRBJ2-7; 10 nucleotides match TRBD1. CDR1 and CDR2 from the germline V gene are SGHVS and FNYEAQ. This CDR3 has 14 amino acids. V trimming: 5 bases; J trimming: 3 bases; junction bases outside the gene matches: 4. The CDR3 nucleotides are TGTGCCAGCAGCGAAGGACAGGGGGGCTACGAGCAGTACTTC. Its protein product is CASSEGQGGYEQYF.

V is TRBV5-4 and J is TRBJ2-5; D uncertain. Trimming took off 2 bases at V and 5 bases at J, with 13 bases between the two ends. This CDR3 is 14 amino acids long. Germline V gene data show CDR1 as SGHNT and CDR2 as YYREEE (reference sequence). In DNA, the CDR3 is TGTGCCAGCAGCTTAAAAGCTCTGGTGGAGACCCAGTACTTC. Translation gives CASSLKALVETQYF. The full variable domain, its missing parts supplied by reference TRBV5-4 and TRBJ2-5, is ETGVTQSPTHLIKTRGQQVTLRCSSQSGHNTVSWYQQALGQGPQFIFQYYREEENGRGNFPPRFSGLQFPNYSSELNVNALELDDSALYLCASSLKALVETQYFGPGTRLLVL.

The CDR3 nucleotides read TGTGCCAGCAGCTTGGGGACTAGCGCATACACAGATACGCAGTATTTT. Its translation: CASSLGTSAYTDTQYF. This chain uses TRBV7-3 with TRBJ2-3, with 10 positions matching TRBD2. Germline loops: CDR1 SGHTA, CDR2 FQGTGA. J gave up 2 bases and V 3 bases, and 5 bases lay outside the gene matches. This CDR3 comprises 16 residues.

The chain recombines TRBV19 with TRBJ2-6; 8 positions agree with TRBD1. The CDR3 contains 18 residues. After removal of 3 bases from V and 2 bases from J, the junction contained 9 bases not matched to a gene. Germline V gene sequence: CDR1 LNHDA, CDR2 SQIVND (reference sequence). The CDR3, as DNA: TGTGCCAGTAGTATTCGCGACAGGGGACAAGCTGGGGCCAACGTCCTGACTTTC. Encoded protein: CASSIRDRGQAGANVLTF.

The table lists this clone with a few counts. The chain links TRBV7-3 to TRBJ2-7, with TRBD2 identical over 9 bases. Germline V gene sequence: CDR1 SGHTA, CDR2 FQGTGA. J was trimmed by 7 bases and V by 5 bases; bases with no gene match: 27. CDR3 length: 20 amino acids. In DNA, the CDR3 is TGTGCCAGCAGCATTCCATATACCCCTGGCGGGGGGGTTCGTAGGGCGGAGCAGTACTTC. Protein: CASSIPYTPGGGVRRAEQYF.

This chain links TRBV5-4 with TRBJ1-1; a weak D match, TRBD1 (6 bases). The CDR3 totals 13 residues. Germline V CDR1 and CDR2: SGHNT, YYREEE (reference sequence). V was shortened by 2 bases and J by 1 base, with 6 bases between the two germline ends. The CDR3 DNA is TGTGCCAGCAGCTTACAGGGGAACACTGAAGCTTTCTTT. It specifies CASSLQGNTEAFF.